This TCR beta chain was sequenced in a study of cytomegalovirus exposure and HLA in healthy donors. CDR3 length: 13 amino acids. The V gene lost 6 bases and the J gene lost 1 base, with 7 bases spanning the gap. Germline V gene data show CDR1 as SNHLY and CDR2 as FYNNEI. 13 Jbeta primers and 60 Vbeta primers were used for the PCR. Sequencing used immunoSEQ multiplex PCR; TCRdb keeps in-frame clones, though not all of them. Here the sample spans about 200,000 clones, approximately 79% being singletons. About this clone itself: The antigen is not known.

Findings and limits, study-wide: Reports showed the classifier diagnosing cytomegalovirus status with high specificity and sensitivity.

The chain couples TRBV2 to TRBJ1-3, with D perhaps matching TRBD1 (6 bases). Sequencing was performed on PBMCs. The TCR comes from a man aged 45 to 65 in good health and CMV-seronegative. The CDR3 spells CASSGQSGNTIYF. Here the CDR3 DNA reads TGTGCCAGCAGCGGACAGTCTGGAAACACCATATATTTT. Full variable domain (remainder filled in from reference TRBV2 and TRBJ1-3): EPEVTQTPSHQVTQMGQEVILRCVPISNHLYFYWYRQILGQKVEFLVSFYNNEISEKSEIFDDQFSVERPDGSNFTLKIRSTKLEDSAMYFCASSGQSGNTIYFGEGSWLTVV.